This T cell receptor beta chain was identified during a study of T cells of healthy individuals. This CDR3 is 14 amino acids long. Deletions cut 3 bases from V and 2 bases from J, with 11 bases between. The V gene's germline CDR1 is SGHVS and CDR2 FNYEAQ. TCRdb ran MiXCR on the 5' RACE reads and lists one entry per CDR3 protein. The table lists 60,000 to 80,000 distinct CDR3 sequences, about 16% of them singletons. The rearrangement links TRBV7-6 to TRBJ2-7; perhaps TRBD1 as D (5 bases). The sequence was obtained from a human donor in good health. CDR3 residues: CASSLGTGPYEQYF. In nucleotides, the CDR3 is TGTGCCAGCAGCTTGGGAACAGGACCCTACGAGCAGTACTTC.